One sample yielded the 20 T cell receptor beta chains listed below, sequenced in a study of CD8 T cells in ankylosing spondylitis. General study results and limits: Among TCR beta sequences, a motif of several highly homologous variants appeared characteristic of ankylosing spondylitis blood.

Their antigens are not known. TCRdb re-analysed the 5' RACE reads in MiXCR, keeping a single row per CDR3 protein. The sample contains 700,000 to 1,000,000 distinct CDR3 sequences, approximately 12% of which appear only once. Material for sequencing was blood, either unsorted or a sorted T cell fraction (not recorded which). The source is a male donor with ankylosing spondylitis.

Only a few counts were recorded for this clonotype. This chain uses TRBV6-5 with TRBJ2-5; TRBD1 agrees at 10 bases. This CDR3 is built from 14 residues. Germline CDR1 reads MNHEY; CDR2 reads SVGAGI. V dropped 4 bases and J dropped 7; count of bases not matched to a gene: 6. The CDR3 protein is CASSWTGGSRTQYF. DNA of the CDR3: TGTGCCAGCAGTTGGACAGGGGGTAGCCGGACCCAGTACTTC.

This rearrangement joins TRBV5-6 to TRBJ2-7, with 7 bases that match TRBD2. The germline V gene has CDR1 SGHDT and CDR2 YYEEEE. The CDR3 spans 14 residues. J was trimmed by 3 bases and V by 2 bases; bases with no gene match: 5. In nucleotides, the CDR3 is TGTGCCAGCAGCTTCTTTACTAGCGACTACGAGCAGTACTTC. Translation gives CASSFFTSDYEQYF.

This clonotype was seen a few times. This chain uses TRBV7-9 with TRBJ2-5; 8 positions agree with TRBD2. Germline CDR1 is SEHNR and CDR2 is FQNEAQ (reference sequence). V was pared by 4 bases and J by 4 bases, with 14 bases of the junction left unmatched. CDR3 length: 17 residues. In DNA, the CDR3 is TGTGCCAGCAGCTGGGCGCGTAGCGGGATATTGGGAGAGACCCAGTACTTC. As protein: CASSWARSGILGETQYF.

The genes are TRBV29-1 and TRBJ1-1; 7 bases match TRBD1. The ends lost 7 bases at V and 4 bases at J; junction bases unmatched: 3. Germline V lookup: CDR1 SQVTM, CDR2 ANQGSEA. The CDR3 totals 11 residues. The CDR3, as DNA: TGCAGCGGACAGGGACCCACTGAAGCTTTCTTT. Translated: CSGQGPTEAFF.

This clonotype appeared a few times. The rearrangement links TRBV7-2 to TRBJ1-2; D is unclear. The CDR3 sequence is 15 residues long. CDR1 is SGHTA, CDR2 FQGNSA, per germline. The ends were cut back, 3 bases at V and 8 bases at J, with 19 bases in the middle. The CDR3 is CASSFLTKSSWGYTF. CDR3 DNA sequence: TGTGCCAGCAGCTTTTTAACAAAGAGTTCGTGGGGCTACACCTTC. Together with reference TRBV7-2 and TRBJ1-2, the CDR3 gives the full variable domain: GAGVSQSPSNKVTEKGKDVELRCDPISGHTALYWYRQSLGQGLEFLIYFQGNSAPDKSGLPSDRFSAERTGGSVSTLTIQRTQQEDSAVYLCASSFLTKSSWGYTFGSGTRLTVV.

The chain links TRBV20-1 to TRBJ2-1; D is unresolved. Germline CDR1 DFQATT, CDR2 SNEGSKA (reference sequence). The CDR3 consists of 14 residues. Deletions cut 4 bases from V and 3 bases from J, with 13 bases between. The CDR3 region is CSANRPDNYNEQFF. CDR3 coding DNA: TGCAGTGCTAACCGACCCGACAACTACAATGAGCAGTTCTTC.

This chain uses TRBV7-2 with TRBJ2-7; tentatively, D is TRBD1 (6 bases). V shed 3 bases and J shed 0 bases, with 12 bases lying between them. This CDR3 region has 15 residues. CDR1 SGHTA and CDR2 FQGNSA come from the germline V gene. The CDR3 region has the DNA TGTGCCAGCAGCTTGATCCGGGACACCTCCTACGAGCAGTACTTC. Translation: CASSLIRDTSYEQYF.

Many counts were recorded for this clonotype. The CDR3, as DNA: TGTGCCAGCAGTCGCAGGGGTTACAATGAGCAGTTCTTC. Protein: CASSRRGYNEQFF. The V gene is TRBV6-1, the J gene TRBJ2-1, with D maybe TRBD1 (6 bases). This CDR3 is built from 13 residues. Germline V lookup: CDR1 MNHNS, CDR2 SASEGT. V lost 5 bases and J lost 4, with 9 bases in between.

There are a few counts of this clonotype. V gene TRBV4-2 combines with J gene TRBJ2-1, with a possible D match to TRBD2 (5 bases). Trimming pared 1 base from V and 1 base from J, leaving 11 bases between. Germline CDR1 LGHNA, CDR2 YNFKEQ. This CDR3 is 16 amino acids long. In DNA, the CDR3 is TGTGCCAGCAGCCAAGCCGGGGTCACGTCCTACAATGAGCAGTTCTTC. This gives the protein CASSQAGVTSYNEQFF.

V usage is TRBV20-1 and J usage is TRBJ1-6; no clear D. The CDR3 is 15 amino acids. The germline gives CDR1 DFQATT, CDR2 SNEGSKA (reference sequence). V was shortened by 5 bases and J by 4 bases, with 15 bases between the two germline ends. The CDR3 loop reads CSAGRTGSYNSPLHF. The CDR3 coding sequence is TGCAGTGCTGGAAGGACGGGATCTTATAATTCACCCCTCCACTTT.

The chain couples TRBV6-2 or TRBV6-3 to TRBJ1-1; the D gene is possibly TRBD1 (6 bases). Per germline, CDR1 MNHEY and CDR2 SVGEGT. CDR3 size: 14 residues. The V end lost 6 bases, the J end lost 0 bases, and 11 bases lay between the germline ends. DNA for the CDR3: TGTGCCAGCAGAGAAGGGGGGATGAACACTGAAGCTTTCTTT. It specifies CASREGGMNTEAFF.

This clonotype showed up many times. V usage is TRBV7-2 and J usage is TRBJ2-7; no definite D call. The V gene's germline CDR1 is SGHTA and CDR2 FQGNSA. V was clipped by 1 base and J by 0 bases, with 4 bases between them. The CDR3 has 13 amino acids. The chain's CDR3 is CASSLVSSYEQYF. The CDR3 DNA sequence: TGTGCCAGCAGCTTAGTGTCCTCCTACGAGCAGTACTTC.

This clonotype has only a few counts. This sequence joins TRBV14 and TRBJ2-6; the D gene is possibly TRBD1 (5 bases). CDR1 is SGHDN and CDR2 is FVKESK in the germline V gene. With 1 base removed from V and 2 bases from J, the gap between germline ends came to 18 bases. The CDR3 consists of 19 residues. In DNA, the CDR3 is TGTGCCAGCAGCCAAGTAGGGTCAGGGAACTGGGCTGGGGCCAACGTCCTGACTTTC. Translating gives CASSQVGSGNWAGANVLTF.

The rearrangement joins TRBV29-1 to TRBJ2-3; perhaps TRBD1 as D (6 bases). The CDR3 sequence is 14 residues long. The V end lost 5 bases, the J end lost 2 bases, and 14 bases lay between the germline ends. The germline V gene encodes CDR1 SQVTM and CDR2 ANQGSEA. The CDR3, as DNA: TGCAGCGTTCGTGAGACAGGTATCACAGATACGCAGTATTTT. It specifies CSVRETGITDTQYF.

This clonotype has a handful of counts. The CDR3 DNA is TGCGCCAGCTCAAACAGGGATACCCCCGAAGGAACCCAGTACTTC. It specifies CASSNRDTPEGTQYF. This chain uses TRBV10-2 with TRBJ2-5, with a possible D match to TRBD1 (6 bases). The germline V and J ends were trimmed by 8 bases and 8 bases, with 24 bases remaining between them. The CDR3 is 15 residues long. The V gene's germline CDR1 is WSHSY and CDR2 SAAADI.

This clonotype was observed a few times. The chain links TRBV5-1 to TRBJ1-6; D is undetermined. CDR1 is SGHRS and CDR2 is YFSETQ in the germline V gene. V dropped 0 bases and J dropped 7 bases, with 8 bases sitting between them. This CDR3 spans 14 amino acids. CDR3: CASSLGGVNSPLHF. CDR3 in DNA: TGCGCCAGCAGCTTGGGGGGTGTAAATTCACCCCTCCACTTT.

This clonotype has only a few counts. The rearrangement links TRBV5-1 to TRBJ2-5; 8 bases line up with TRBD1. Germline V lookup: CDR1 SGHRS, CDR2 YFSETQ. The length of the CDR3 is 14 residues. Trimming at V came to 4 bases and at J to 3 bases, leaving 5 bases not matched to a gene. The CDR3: CASSKDRVEETQYF. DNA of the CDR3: TGCGCCAGCAGCAAGGACAGGGTGGAAGAGACCCAGTACTTC.

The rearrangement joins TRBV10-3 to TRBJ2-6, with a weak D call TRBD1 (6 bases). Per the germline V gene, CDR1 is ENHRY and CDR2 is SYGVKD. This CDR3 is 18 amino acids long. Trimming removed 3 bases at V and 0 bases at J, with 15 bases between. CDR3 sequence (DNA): TGTGCCATCAGTGAACAGGGTTCTGGGGACTCTGGGGCCAACGTCCTGACTTTC. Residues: CAISEQGSGDSGANVLTF.

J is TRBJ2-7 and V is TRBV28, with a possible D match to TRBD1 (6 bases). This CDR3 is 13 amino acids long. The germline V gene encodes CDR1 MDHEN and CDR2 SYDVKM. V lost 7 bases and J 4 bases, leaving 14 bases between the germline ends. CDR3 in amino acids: CASTTGQWYEQYF. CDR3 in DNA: TGTGCCAGCACCACAGGACAGTGGTACGAGCAGTACTTC.

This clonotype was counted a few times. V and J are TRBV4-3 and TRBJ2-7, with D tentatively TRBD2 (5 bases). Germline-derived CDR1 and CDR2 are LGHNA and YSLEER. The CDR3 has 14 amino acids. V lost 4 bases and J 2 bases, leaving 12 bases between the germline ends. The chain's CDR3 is CASSLKTGTYEQYF. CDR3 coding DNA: TGCGCCAGCAGCCTAAAAACGGGGACCTACGAGCAGTACTTC.